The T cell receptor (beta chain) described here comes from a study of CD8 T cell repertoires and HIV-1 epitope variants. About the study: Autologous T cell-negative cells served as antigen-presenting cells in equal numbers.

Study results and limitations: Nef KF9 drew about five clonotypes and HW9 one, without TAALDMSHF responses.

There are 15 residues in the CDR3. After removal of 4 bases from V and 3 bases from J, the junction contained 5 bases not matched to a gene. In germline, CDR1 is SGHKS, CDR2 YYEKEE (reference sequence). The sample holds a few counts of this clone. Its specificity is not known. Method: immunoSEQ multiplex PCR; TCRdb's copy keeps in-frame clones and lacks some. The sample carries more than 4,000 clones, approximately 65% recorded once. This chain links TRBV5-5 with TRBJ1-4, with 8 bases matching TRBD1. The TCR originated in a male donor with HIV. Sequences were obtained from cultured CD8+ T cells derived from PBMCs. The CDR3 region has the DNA TGTGCCAGCAGCCCGGACAGGGTACCTAATGAAAAACTGTTTTTT. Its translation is CASSPDRVPNEKLFF.